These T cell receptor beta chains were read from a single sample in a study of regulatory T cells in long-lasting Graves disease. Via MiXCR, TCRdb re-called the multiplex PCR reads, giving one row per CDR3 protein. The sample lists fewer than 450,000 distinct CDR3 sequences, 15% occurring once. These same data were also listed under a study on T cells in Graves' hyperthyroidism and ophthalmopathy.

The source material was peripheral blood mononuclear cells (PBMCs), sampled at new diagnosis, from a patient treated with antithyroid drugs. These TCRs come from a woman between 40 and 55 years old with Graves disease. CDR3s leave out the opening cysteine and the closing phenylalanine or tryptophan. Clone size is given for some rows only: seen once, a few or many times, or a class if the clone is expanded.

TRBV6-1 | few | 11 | ASRIQGNTEAF
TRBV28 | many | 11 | AIPGQGVHEQY
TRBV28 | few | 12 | ASSPQGGHQPQH
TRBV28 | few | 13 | ASSLTGGRGGEPF
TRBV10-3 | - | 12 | AVRRTREKREQY
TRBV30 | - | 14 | AWPNHTSGSHCEQF
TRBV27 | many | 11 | ASILGWGTEAF
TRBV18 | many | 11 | ASSPNTNYGYT
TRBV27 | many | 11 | ASRLQGSTEAF
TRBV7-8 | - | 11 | ASSRTDRHEQF
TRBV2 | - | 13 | ASSEGESTNEKLF
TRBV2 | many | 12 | ASRGQVLNTEAF
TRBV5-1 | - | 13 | ASSLEGLGYQPQH
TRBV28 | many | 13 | ASSLTGSGNTEAF
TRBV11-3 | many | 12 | ASSSPGRSYGYT
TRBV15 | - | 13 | ATSREGGAHDERF
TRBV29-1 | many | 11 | SVAGQDQETQY
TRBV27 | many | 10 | ASSSESDEQF
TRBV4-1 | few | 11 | ASSTSERYGYT
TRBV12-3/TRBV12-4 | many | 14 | ASSLAEGVSESEQF
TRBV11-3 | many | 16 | ASSLGGYGTSRYNEQF
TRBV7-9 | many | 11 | ASSLREGNTIY
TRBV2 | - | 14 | ASRPYRTGGPYGYT
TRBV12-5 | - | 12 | ASGLWDKAYEQY
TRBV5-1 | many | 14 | ASSLVGRSGTDTQY
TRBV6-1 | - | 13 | ASSPPGRPNYGYT
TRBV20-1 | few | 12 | SAASGTGLDEQY
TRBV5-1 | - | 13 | ASSLLAQSSYEQY
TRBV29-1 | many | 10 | SGGQDSYGYT
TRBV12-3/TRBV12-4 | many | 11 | ASNQMGGGEQY
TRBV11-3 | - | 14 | ASSPWDRGVTDTQY
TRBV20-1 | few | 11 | SAPKGPYNEQF
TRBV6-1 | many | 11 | ASRGFSGETQY
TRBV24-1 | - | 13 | ATSDFAGVADTQY
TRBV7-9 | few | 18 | ASSKQVGTSGRGTYNEQF
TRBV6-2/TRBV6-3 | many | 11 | ASRLDLDYGYT